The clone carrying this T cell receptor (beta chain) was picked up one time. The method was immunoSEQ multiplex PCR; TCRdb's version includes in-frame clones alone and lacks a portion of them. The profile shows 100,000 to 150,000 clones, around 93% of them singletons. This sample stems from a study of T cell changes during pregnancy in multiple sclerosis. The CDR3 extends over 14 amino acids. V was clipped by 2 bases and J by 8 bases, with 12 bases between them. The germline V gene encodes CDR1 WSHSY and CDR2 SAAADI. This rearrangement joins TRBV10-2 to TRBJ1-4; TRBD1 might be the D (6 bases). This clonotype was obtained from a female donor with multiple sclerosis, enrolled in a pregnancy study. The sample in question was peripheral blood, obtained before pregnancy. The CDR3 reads CASSEEQGWEKLFF. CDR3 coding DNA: TGCGCCAGCAGTGAGGAACAGGGATGGGAAAAACTGTTTTTT.